This TCR beta chain comes out of a study of shared clonotypes between healthy human individuals (dated by TCRdb to about 2020). About the full investigation: The cohort included three men and a couple of women between 18 and 49 years of age. Different laboratories and diverse techniques were used to prepare libraries and sequence TCR repertoires, to increase sequencing depth and limit assay-specific biases. The study deeply sequenced blood TCR repertoires of several healthy adults to estimate repertoire size and the extent of clonotype sharing between individuals. Per donor, leukapheresis produced somewhere between about 0.8 and 9 billion PBMCs. For each donor, CD4 naive and CD4 memory were each run on three plates, CD8 naive on two plates, and CD8 memory on one plate.

Trimming takes 4 bases from V and 2 bases from J, and the germline ends sit 12 bases apart. Via the germline V gene (reference sequence), CDR1 is SGHNT and CDR2 YYREEE. The CDR3 spans 15 residues, from the cysteine through the phenylalanine. The sequence is cut down to CDR3 DNA, 45 bases in frame from base 1. CD8 naive samples were obtained by positive selection for CCR7 among CD45RO-negative cells, yielding a CD45RA+CCR7+ population from which TemRA cells were excluded. Donors were healthy HIV-negative adults with no recently reported acute infections or vaccinations. Every donor was a Caucasian adult living in Nashville, Tennessee, USA. Blood was collected by leukapheresis, and PBMCs were isolated by Ficoll-Histopaque density gradient centrifugation and then cryopreserved in liquid nitrogen vapor phase. Analytical flow cytometry was used to check the purity and quantity of each magnetically sorted T cell population. Each sorted fraction had its genomic DNA isolated and then quantified by UV absorbance on a Nanodrop 2000c.

Using the deep immunoSEQ assay, multiplex PCR amplified TCR CDR3 regions from genomic DNA. Extracted genomic DNA from each cell subset was distributed evenly across all wells of several immunoSEQ 96-well plates, and each plate was treated as a replicate. For sorted subsets, each replicate PCR was loaded with roughly 190 ng genomic DNA, equivalent to about 30,000 T cell genomes. Purified libraries were measured with a Qubit 3.0 fluorometer, size-checked on a Bioanalyzer 2100, and measured again with the KAPA Library Quantification kit. Every immunoSEQ 96-well plate was sequenced on a dedicated single-read 150-cycle Illumina NextSeq 550 flow cell. Under the source paper's analysis protocol: Because the immunoSEQ output included only junctional sequences and no quality scores, the filtering could not be the same as the filtering used for full-length reads. Sequences were annotated with PyIR, a Python wrapper for IgBLAST v1.9, and V/J genes and CDR3 were assigned using IMGT germline references. Reads were removed for weak V/J assignments (E-value above 1e-6), missing CDR3, stop codons, out-of-frame junctions, or ambiguous translated residues. V3J clonotypes were defined as sequences sharing an identical inferred V gene, J gene, and CDR3 amino acid sequence. To compute the percentage overlap between repertoires, the number of shared unique clonotypes was divided by the size of the smaller repertoire. Richness of each repertoire was evaluated using RTK rarefaction, the Chao1 estimator, and Recon v2.1 estimates of unobserved clonotypes. Generation probabilities for all TCRbeta clonotypes obtained by the gDNA method from several donors were computed using OLGA. Here the immuneACCESS table is served through TCRdb, limited to in-frame sequences with V and J called. Missing clones are a known gap in these copies; in checked studies unresolved V genes cover under half, and the rest lacks a known reason. The V and J calls and clone size were taken over from that table, and D and trimming were inferred from the DNA. The sample table shows some 2,100,000 clones, and 85% to 95% are seen once. Of the sample, 1.5% to 2% falls within the top ten clones.

Broad study findings and their caveats: Because the study included a small number of donors, the genetic and exposure-history diversity represented was limited. Naive subsets generally had larger estimated clonotype richness than memory subsets. Incomplete sequencing was indicated by rarefaction of sorted-subset datasets, despite the large sequencing depth. Only blood was sampled, and tissue TCR repertoires likely differ from those in blood. Pairwise subsampling led to the expectation that sequencing depth would affect the degree of clonotype sharing among donors. When a handful of donors were compared, the shared fraction of clonotypes was 5% to 6.5% for naive CD4, around 3.6% for naive CD8, 2% to 2.5% for memory CD4, and around 0.37% for memory CD8. Compared with non-shared clonotypes, clonotypes shared by all four sorted-subset donors had higher generation probabilities.

With regard to this clone: It lacks a known antigen. No base quality information exists; no much larger clone differs at one position.

This TCR was sampled from a man between 18 and 29 years old in good health. Some clones in this sample may be carry-over from other donors' samples. The sample was naive CD8+ T cells from PBMCs. The sample's cell subset or site label, decoded: CD45RA+CCR7+. The chain is encoded by TRBV5-4 joined to TRBJ2-2, with a tentative D call of TRBD1 or TRBD2, each matching 5 bases. The DNA sequence is given as TGTGCCAGCAGCCGGGACGGACCAAACACCGGGGAGCTGTTTTTT. The resulting protein is CASSRDGPNTGELFF.